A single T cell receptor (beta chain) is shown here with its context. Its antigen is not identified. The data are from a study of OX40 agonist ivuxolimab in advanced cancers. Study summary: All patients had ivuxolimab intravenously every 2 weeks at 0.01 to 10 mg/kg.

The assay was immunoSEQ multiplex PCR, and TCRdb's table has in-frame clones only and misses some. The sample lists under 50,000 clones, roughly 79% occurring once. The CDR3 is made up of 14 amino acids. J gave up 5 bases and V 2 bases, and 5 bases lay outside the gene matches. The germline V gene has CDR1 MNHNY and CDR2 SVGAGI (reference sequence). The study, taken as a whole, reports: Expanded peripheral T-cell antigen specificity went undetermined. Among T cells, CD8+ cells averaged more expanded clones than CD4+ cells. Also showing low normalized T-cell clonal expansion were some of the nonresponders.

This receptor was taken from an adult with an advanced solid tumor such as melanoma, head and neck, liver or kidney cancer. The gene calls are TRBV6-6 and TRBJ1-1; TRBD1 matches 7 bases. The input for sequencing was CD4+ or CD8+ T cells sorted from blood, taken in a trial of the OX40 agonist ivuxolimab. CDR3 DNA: TGTGCCAGCAGTTACGGGACAGCGAAAACTGAAGCTTTCTTT. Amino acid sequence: CASSYGTAKTEAFF.